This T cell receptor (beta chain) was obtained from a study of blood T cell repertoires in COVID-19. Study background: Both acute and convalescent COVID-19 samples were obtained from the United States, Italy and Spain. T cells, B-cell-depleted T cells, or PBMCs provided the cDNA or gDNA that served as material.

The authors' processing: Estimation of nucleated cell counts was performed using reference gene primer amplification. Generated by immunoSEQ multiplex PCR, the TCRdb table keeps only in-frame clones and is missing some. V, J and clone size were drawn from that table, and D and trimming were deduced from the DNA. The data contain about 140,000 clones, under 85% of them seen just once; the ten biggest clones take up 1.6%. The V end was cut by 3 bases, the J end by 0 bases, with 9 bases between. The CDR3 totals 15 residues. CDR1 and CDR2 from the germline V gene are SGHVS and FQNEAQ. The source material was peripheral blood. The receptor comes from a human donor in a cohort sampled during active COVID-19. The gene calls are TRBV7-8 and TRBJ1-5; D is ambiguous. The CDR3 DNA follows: TGTGCCAGCAGCTTGAAGGAGTATAGCAATCAGCCCCAGCATTTT. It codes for CASSLKEYSNQPQHF.